The 2 T cell receptor beta chains below all came from one sample that was sequenced in a study of cytomegalovirus exposure and HLA in healthy donors. TCRdb keeps only in-frame clones here, not all; method: immunoSEQ multiplex PCR. The sample yields 130,000 to 150,000 clones, 84% seen once. The sequenced sample consisted of PBMCs. These receptors were collected from a woman in her thirties in good health and CMV-seronegative.

The CDR3 DNA is TGTGCCAGCAGCTTGCTACAGGGGGAACTTGGCTACACCTTC. Residues: CASSLLQGELGYTF. This rearrangement joins TRBV5-6 to TRBJ1-2, with 8 bases that match TRBD1. V was clipped by 1 base and J by 7 bases; unmatched bases: 6. CDR3 length: 14 residues. Germline V gives CDR1 SGHDT, CDR2 YYEEEE.

The chain is built from TRBV20-1 and TRBJ1-1, with D perhaps matching TRBD1 (5 bases). The CDR3 has 11 residues. Trimming pared 6 bases from V and 1 base from J, leaving 6 bases between. Germline lookup yields CDR1 DFQATT and CDR2 SNEGSKA (reference sequence). The CDR3 DNA reads TGCAGTGCCCAGGGGAACACTGAAGCTTTCTTT. Protein sequence: CSAQGNTEAFF.